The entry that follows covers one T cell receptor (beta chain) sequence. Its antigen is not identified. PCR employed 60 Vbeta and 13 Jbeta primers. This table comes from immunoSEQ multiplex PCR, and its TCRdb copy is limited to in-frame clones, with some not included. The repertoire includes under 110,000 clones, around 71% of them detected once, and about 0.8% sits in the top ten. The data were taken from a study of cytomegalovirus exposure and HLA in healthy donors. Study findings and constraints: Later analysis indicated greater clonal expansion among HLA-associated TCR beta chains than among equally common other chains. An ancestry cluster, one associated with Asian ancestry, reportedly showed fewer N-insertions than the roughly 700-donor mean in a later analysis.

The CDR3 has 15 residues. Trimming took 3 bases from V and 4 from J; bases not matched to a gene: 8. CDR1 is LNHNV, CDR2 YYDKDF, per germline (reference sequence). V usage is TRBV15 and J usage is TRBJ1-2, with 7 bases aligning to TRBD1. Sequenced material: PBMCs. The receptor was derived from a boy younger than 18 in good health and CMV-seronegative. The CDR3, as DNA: TGTGCCACCAGCAGGGAGGGGGCCGATTTCTATGGCTACACCTTC. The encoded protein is CATSREGADFYGYTF.